Shown below are 25 T cell receptor beta chains from a single sample sequenced in a study of cytomegalovirus exposure and HLA in healthy donors. The PCR employed 60 Vbeta primers together with 13 Jbeta primers. Data came from immunoSEQ multiplex PCR; TCRdb stores just in-frame clones and leaves some out. The profile covers about 150,000 clones, with more than 80% appearing a single time and approximately 2.3% taken by the ten largest. Sequences were obtained from PBMCs. The receptor set was obtained from a male donor in good health and CMV-seronegative.

This chain links TRBV7-2 with TRBJ2-7; D uncertain. CDR1 is SGHTA and CDR2 is FQGNSA in the germline V gene. Trimming removed 2 bases from V and 0 bases from J, with 8 bases in between. This CDR3 is 14 amino acids long. The CDR3 DNA reads as TGTGCCAGCAGCTTATTTGTAATCTCCTACGAGCAGTACTTC. Translated: CASSLFVISYEQYF. The entire variable domain, with the rest obtained from reference TRBV7-2 and TRBJ2-7, is as follows: GAGVSQSPSNKVTEKGKDVELRCDPISGHTALYWYRQSLGQGLEFLIYFQGNSAPDKSGLPSDRFSAERTGGSVSTLTIQRTQQEDSAVYLCASSLFVISYEQYFGPGTRLTVT.

In DNA, the CDR3 is TGTGCCAGCAGGGCGGGACTAGCGGGAGAGACCCAGTACTTC. As protein: CASRAGLAGETQYF. The V gene is TRBV5-5, the J gene TRBJ2-5, with 12 bases that match TRBD2. CDR1 is SGHKS and CDR2 is YYEKEE in the germline V gene (reference sequence). This CDR3 has 14 amino acids. V lost 5 bases to trimming and J lost 4 bases; unmatched junction nucleotides: 3.

The rearrangement uses TRBV19 and TRBJ1-2; D perhaps matches TRBD1 (5 bases). The CDR3 runs to 16 residues. The germline V gene encodes CDR1 LNHDA and CDR2 SQIVND (reference sequence). With 1 base removed from V and 4 bases from J, the gap between germline ends came to 16 bases. CDR3 loop: CASSIGGGGFVYGYTF. In nucleotides, the CDR3 is TGTGCCAGTAGTATAGGAGGCGGGGGATTCGTCTATGGCTACACCTTC. Filled out from reference TRBV19 and TRBJ1-2, the complete variable domain reads DGGITQSPKYLFRKEGQNVTLSCEQNLNHDAMYWYRQDPGQGLRLIYYSQIVNDFQKGDIAEGYSVSREKKESFPLTVTSAQKNPTAFYLCASSIGGGGFVYGYTFGSGTRLTVV.

V usage is TRBV29-1 and J usage is TRBJ2-3; 11 bases align to TRBD2. Germline CDR1 and CDR2: SQVTM and ANQGSEA. Unmatched junction bases numbered 7, after V lost 6 bases and J lost 2 bases. This CDR3 has 15 amino acids. CDR3: CSVLLAGGPTDTQYF. DNA of the CDR3: TGCAGCGTCTTGTTAGCGGGAGGGCCCACAGATACGCAGTATTTT.

This clone was detected ten times or more. The rearrangement joins TRBV29-1 to TRBJ2-3; 10 positions agree with TRBD2. The CDR3 consists of 14 residues. With V trimmed by 7 bases and J by 6 bases, 10 bases remained unmatched. Germline V gene data show CDR1 as SQVTM and CDR2 as ANQGSEA. This chain's CDR3 is CSADPGLAADTQYF. The CDR3 coding sequence is TGCAGCGCTGACCCCGGACTAGCGGCGGATACGCAGTATTTT.

The chain combines TRBV11-2 with TRBJ2-3; D gene uncertain. Deletions cut 3 bases from V and 11 bases from J, with 9 bases between. This CDR3 has 11 residues. Germline CDR1 is SGHAT and CDR2 is FQNNGV. The CDR3 DNA reads TGTGCCAGCAGCTTTACCTACGGGCAGTATTTT. This codes for CASSFTYGQYF.

In this sample, this clone turned up a few times. In DNA, the CDR3 is TGCAGCGCCAGGGGGAGGACTGAAGCTTTCTTT. It translates to CSARGRTEAFF. This rearrangement joins TRBV29-1 to TRBJ1-1; TRBD1 aligns across 7 bases. Germline CDR1 is SQVTM and CDR2 is ANQGSEA. This CDR3 has 11 residues. The junction had 4 bases not matched to a gene; V was cut back by 7 bases and J by 5 bases.

V gene TRBV27 combines with J gene TRBJ2-7, with D perhaps TRBD1 (6 bases). V was shortened by 2 bases and J by 3 bases, with 11 bases between the two germline ends. The germline V gene has CDR1 MNHEY and CDR2 SMNVEV (reference sequence). The CDR3 consists of 14 residues. The CDR3 sequence is CASSLRGQNYEQYF. The CDR3 DNA follows: TGTGCCAGCAGTTTACGGGGACAAAACTACGAGCAGTACTTC.

The CDR3 DNA follows: TGTGCCAGCAGCTTGTTCAGCGGGGGGATCTCGGGCACCGGGGAGCTGTTTTTT. This sequence encodes CASSLFSGGISGTGELFF. This rearrangement joins TRBV5-6 to TRBJ2-2, with 9 bases fitting TRBD2. After removal of 1 base from V and 4 bases from J, the junction contained 11 bases not matched to a gene. From germline, CDR1 is SGHDT and CDR2 YYEEEE. The CDR3 consists of 18 residues. Full variable domain (rest looked up from reference TRBV5-6 and TRBJ2-2): DAGVTQSPTHLIKTRGQQVTLRCSPKSGHDTVSWYQQALGQGPQFIFQYYEEEERQRGNFPDRFSGHQFPNYSSELNVNALLLGDSALYLCASSLFSGGISGTGELFFGEGSRLTVL.

Turning to this clone: In the same sample, other DNA sequences code for this CDR3. This chain joins TRBV7-9 and TRBJ2-7; TRBD2 is a possible D gene (6 bases). The length of the CDR3 is 14 residues. CDR1 and CDR2 (germline): SEHNR, FQNEAQ (reference sequence). The V gene lost 0 bases and the J gene lost 2 bases, with 8 bases spanning the gap. CDR3 in amino acids: CASSLAGGTYEQYF. The CDR3 DNA is TGTGCCAGCAGCTTAGCGGGGGGAACCTACGAGCAGTACTTC.

The genes are TRBV5-4 and TRBJ1-5; the match to TRBD1 covers 7 bases. The CDR3 consists of 15 residues. V was pared by 0 bases and J by 6 bases, with 6 bases of the junction left unmatched. CDR1 and CDR2 from the germline V gene are SGHNT and YYREEE (reference sequence). This chain's CDR3 is CASSLGGGAGQPQHF. The CDR3 region has the DNA TGTGCCAGCAGCTTGGGAGGGGGCGCCGGTCAGCCCCAGCATTTT.

The chain couples TRBV6-5 to TRBJ2-2, with a possible D match to TRBD1 (5 bases). Germline-derived CDR1 and CDR2 are MNHEY and SVGAGI. V lost 7 bases and J 2 bases, leaving 11 bases between the germline ends. The length of the CDR3 is 14 residues. The CDR3 DNA reads as TGTGCCAGCAAAAGGGGCGGCAACACCGGGGAGCTGTTTTTT. Residues: CASKRGGNTGELFF.

The gene calls are TRBV15 and TRBJ2-7; 10 bases line up with TRBD1. Germline V CDR1 and CDR2: LNHNV, YYDKDF (reference sequence). V shed 0 bases and J 7 bases; nucleotides not matched to a gene: 9. CDR3 length equals 16 residues. CDR3 coding DNA: TGTGCCACCAGCAGAGAAACGGGACAGGGGTATAAGGAGCAGTACTTC. Translation: CATSRETGQGYKEQYF. The entire variable domain, with the rest obtained from reference TRBV15 and TRBJ2-7, is as follows: DAMVIQNPRYQVTQFGKPVTLSCSQTLNHNVMYWYQQKSSQAPKLLFHYYDKDFNNEADTPDNFQSRRPNTSFCFLDIRSPGLGDTAMYLCATSRETGQGYKEQYFGPGTRLTVT.

With respect to this clone: The same CDR3 arises from other DNA sequences in this sample as well. The V call is TRBV9, the J call TRBJ2-3; 10 bases match TRBD2. Germline V gives CDR1 SGDLS, CDR2 YYNGEE. This CDR3 spans 15 amino acids. J was trimmed by 1 base and V by 2 bases; bases with no gene match: 1. CDR3 protein: CASSVGTSGTDTQYF. The CDR3 DNA sequence: TGTGCCAGCAGCGTCGGGACTAGCGGCACAGATACGCAGTATTTT.

The J gene is TRBJ2-7, the V gene TRBV29-1; 9 bases map to TRBD1. This CDR3 spans 14 amino acids. V was clipped by 7 bases and J by 5 bases; unmatched bases: 12. Looked up from germline, CDR1 is SQVTM and CDR2 is ANQGSEA. Here the CDR3 reads CSGIFGTGHNEQYF. The CDR3, as DNA: TGCAGCGGGATTTTTGGGACAGGGCACAACGAGCAGTACTTC.

This chain links TRBV5-1 with TRBJ2-2, with D possibly being TRBD1 (6 bases). V was pared by 0 bases and J by 1 base, with 7 bases between. The CDR3 sequence is 15 residues long. CDR1 SGHRS and CDR2 YFSETQ come from the germline V gene. CDR3 in DNA: TGCGCCAGCAGCTTGGACAGGGTGAACACCGGGGAGCTGTTTTTT. It encodes CASSLDRVNTGELFF.

The V call is TRBV7-9, the J call TRBJ1-6; D might be TRBD1 (5 bases). The CDR3 runs 14 residues. Germline CDR1 is SEHNR and CDR2 is FQNEAQ (reference sequence). V was pared by 4 bases and J by 7 bases, with 11 bases between. CDR3 sequence (DNA): TGTGCCAGCAGCTGGGATGGGGGGAATTCACCCCTCCACTTT. Protein sequence: CASSWDGGNSPLHF.

The chain carries TRBV19 and TRBJ2-7; a possible D gene is TRBD1 (6 bases). The CDR3 covers 14 residues. The germline V and J ends were trimmed by 1 base and 4 bases, with 11 bases remaining between them. Germline V lookup: CDR1 LNHDA, CDR2 SQIVND (reference sequence). The CDR3 is CASSIVQGPYEQYF. For the CDR3, the DNA is TGTGCCAGTAGTATAGTCCAGGGGCCGTACGAGCAGTACTTC.

This clone was seen a few times. V usage is TRBV2 and J usage is TRBJ1-2; D not resolved. Germline lookup yields CDR1 SNHLY and CDR2 FYNNEI. V was cut by 7 bases and J by 4 bases, with 16 bases left in between. CDR3 length: 14 amino acids. CDR3 sequence reads: CASKFIVSTYGYTF. The DNA for the CDR3 is TGTGCCAGCAAATTTATCGTTTCTACCTATGGCTACACCTTC.

J is TRBJ2-7 and V is TRBV9; D is possibly TRBD1 (5 bases). CDR1 SGDLS and CDR2 YYNGEE come from the germline V gene. V gave up 3 bases and J gave up 2 bases, with 12 bases separating them. The CDR3 has 14 residues. Here the CDR3 reads CASSAAEGAYEQYF. The CDR3 nucleotides are TGTGCCAGCAGCGCGGCAGAAGGGGCCTACGAGCAGTACTTC.

The rearrangement joins TRBV7-2 to TRBJ1-2; 7 bases fit TRBD1. This CDR3 has 14 amino acids. The germline V gene has CDR1 SGHTA and CDR2 FQGNSA. With V trimmed by 5 bases and J by 6 bases, 9 bases remained unmatched. In nucleotides, the CDR3 is TGTGCCAGCAGCCCGTACAGGGGAATGGATGGCTACACCTTC. The encoded protein is CASSPYRGMDGYTF.

The J gene is TRBJ2-7, the V gene TRBV4-1; 8 bases are shared with TRBD2. V trimming: 1 base; J trimming: 3 bases; junction bases outside the gene matches: 5. CDR3 length equals 15 residues. CDR1 and CDR2 from the germline V gene are MGHRA and YSYEKL. CDR3 DNA: TGCGCCAGCAGCCAAGTGCCGGGGGGGGGCTACGAGCAGTACTTC. This gives the protein CASSQVPGGGYEQYF.

The rearrangement uses TRBV5-1 and TRBJ1-3; the D gene is possibly TRBD1 (5 bases). The V end was cut by 6 bases, the J end by 0 bases, with 13 bases between. Germline values: CDR1 SGHRS, CDR2 YFSETQ. The CDR3 covers 15 residues. The CDR3: CASKLTGGSGNTIYF. CDR3 sequence (DNA): TGCGCCAGCAAACTTACCGGGGGCTCTGGAAACACCATATATTTT.

This rearrangement joins TRBV4-1 to TRBJ2-3; TRBD2 matches at 7 bases. The trim removed 5 bases at V and 6 bases at J, leaving 17 bases unmatched. The germline CDR1 and CDR2 sequences are MGHRA and YSYEKL. The CDR3 consists of 17 residues. The CDR3 DNA reads as TGCGCCAGCAGCAGCCCCTTAGCGGGCACCACTTTGGATACGCAGTATTTT. Translated, it gives CASSSPLAGTTLDTQYF.

This rearrangement joins TRBV7-9 to TRBJ2-2, with D possibly being TRBD2 (5 bases). CDR3 length: 17 amino acids. The germline CDR1 and CDR2 sequences are SEHNR and FQNEAQ (reference sequence). V was trimmed by 5 bases and J by 0 bases, leaving 16 bases between them. The CDR3 DNA follows: TGTGCCAGCAGCCCCTTCGGAGGCAGCGCGAACACCGGGGAGCTGTTTTTT. Translated: CASSPFGGSANTGELFF. The complete variable domain, with remaining parts taken from reference TRBV7-9 and TRBJ2-2, reads DTGVSQNPRHKITKRGQNVTFRCDPISEHNRLYWYRQTLGQGPEFLTYFQNEAQLEKSRLLSDRFSAERPKGSFSTLEIQRTEQGDSAMYLCASSPFGGSANTGELFFGEGSRLTVL.